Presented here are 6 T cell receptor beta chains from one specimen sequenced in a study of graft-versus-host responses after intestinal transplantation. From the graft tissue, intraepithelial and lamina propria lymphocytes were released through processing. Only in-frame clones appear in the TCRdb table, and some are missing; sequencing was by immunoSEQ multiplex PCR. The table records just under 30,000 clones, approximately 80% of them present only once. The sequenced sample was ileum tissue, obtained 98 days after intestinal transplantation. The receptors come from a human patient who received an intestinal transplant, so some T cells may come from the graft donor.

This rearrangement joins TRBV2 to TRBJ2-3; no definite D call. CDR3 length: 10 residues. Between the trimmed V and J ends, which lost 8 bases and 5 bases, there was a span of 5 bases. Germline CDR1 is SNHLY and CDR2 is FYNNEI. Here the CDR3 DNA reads TGTGCCAGCTTCATAGATACGCAGTATTTT. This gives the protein CASFIDTQYF.

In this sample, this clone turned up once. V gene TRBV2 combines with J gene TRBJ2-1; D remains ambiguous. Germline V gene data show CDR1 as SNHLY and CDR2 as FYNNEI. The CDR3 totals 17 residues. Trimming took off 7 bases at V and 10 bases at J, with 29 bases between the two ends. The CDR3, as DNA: TGTGCCAGCACCGAGGAACAACCGGGTCCGGTGGGTTACGAGCAGTTCTTC. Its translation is CASTEEQPGPVGYEQFF. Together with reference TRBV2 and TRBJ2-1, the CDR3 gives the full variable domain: EPEVTQTPSHQVTQMGQEVILRCVPISNHLYFYWYRQILGQKVEFLVSFYNNEISEKSEIFDDQFSVERPDGSNFTLKIRSTKLEDSAMYFCASTEEQPGPVGYEQFFGPGTRLTVL.

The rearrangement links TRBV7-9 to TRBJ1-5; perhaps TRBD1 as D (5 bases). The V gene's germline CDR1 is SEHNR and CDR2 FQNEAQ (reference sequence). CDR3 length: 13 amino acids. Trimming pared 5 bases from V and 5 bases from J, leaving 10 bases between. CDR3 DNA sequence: TGTGCCAGCAGCATCGGGGCTGATCAGCCCCAGCATTTT. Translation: CASSIGADQPQHF.

For the CDR3, the DNA is TGTGCCAGCAGCCAAGATTGGGGATCCGGTGAAGCTTTCTTT. Translated, it gives CASSQDWGSGEAFF. The chain couples TRBV4-2 to TRBJ1-1; D gene ambiguous. V lost 0 bases to trimming and J lost 7 bases, with 12 bases between them. Germline V gene data show CDR1 as LGHNA and CDR2 as YNFKEQ. CDR3 size: 14 residues.

This chain's CDR3 is CASSLGTGSGYTF. The CDR3, as DNA: TGTGCCAGCAGCTTGGGGACGGGGAGCGGCTACACCTTC. V is TRBV5-6 and J is TRBJ1-2; no clear D gene. The CDR3 length is 13 residues. Germline loops: CDR1 SGHDT, CDR2 YYEEEE. V was clipped by 0 bases and J by 8 bases, with 11 bases between them.

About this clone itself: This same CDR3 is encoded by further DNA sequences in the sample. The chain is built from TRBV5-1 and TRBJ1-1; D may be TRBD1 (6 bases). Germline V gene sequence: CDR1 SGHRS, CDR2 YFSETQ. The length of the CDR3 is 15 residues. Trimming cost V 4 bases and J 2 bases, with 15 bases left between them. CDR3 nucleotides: TGCGCCAGCAGCCTGGCACCGGGACAAAACACTGAAGCTTTCTTT. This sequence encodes CASSLAPGQNTEAFF. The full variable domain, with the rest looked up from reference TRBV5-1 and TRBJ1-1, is KAGVTQTPRYLIKTRGQQVTLSCSPISGHRSVSWYQQTPGQGLQFLFEYFSETQRNKGNFPGRFSGRQFSNSRSEMNVSTLELGDSALYLCASSLAPGQNTEAFFGQGTRLTVV.